Each of the 7 T cell receptor beta chains below was sequenced from the same sample in a study of identical twins. MiXCR, run by TCRdb on the 5' RACE reads, gives a single entry per CDR3 protein. Of 200,000 to 250,000 distinct CDR3 sequences listed, about 6.7% are singletons. Another study also made use of these data, one on T cells expressing NK-cell markers.

Sequenced sample: CD8+ T cells sorted from blood. The receptor source for this set is a woman between 18 and 29 years old in good health.

This clonotype was counted between two and nine times. The chain combines TRBV9 with TRBJ2-7; TRBD2 aligns across 13 bases. CDR3 length equals 15 residues. Trimming removed 2 bases from V and 5 bases from J; junction bases left unmatched: 4. Germline assignment: CDR1 SGDLS and CDR2 YYNGEE. As DNA, the CDR3 is TGTGCCAGCAGCGTGGGGGGACTAGCGGGAAACGAGCAGTACTTC. Its translation: CASSVGGLAGNEQYF.

This clonotype was detected ten times or more. The chain has TRBV4-2 and TRBJ1-1; D not resolved. The V and J ends lost 0 bases and 4 bases respectively, with 6 bases between them. Germline CDR1 is LGHNA and CDR2 is YNFKEQ. This CDR3 is built from 13 residues. The CDR3 spells CASSQDSFTEAFF. Written as DNA, the CDR3 is TGTGCCAGCAGCCAAGATTCTTTCACTGAAGCTTTCTTT.

This rearrangement joins TRBV30 to TRBJ2-7; no definite D call. The CDR3 consists of 11 residues. The V end was cut by 0 bases, the J end by 5 bases, with 5 bases between. From germline, CDR1 is GTSNPN and CDR2 SVGIG (reference sequence). CDR3 nucleotide sequence: TGTGCCTGGAGTGTACAGAACGAGCAGTACTTC. It translates to CAWSVQNEQYF.

A few counts support this clonotype. J is TRBJ2-1 and V is TRBV25-1; D is uncertain. The CDR3 loop spans 12 amino acids. CDR1 MGHDK and CDR2 SYGVNS come from the germline V gene. Between the trimmed V and J ends, which lost 3 bases and 9 bases, there was a span of 9 bases. The CDR3 protein is CASSDGVSEQFF. As DNA, the CDR3 is TGTGCCAGCAGTGATGGGGTATCTGAGCAGTTCTTC.

This clonotype showed up just a few times. The chain is built from TRBV4-3 and TRBJ1-1; D not resolved. The CDR3 sequence is 15 residues long. Germline values: CDR1 LGHNA, CDR2 YSLEER. Trimming removed 4 bases at V and 0 bases at J, with 12 bases between. CDR3 DNA sequence: TGCGCCAGCAGCCCCCGCGGCCACATGAACACTGAAGCTTTCTTT. Protein: CASSPRGHMNTEAFF.

This clonotype has more than one count but fewer than ten. V is TRBV7-2 and J is TRBJ2-7; the D gene is possibly TRBD2 (6 bases). The V end lost 4 bases, the J end lost 8 bases, and 9 bases lay between the germline ends. The CDR3 runs 11 residues. In germline, CDR1 is SGHTA, CDR2 FQGNSA. The CDR3 region has the DNA TGTGCCAGCAGCTCGGGACTTCAGCAGTACTTC. It encodes CASSSGLQQYF.

This clonotype turned up a few times. CDR3 residues: CASSSAIGSGERGGKNIQYF. Written as DNA, the CDR3 is TGTGCCAGCAGCTCGGCGATCGGTAGCGGGGAAAGAGGCGGCAAAAACATTCAGTACTTC. The J gene is TRBJ2-4, the V gene TRBV11-1, with 8 nucleotides matching TRBD2. The CDR3 has 20 amino acids. The trim removed 4 bases at V and 3 bases at J, leaving 20 bases unmatched. Per germline, CDR1 SGHAT and CDR2 FQDESV (reference sequence).